What follows is one T cell receptor beta chain and its context. The antigen is undetermined. This sample is part of a study of shared clonotypes between healthy human individuals. The study, taken as a whole, reports: Non-shared clonotypes had lower generation probabilities than those shared by all four donors.

In the original processing: Quality scores were absent from the junction-only immunoSEQ sequences, so filtering differed. This table comes from immunoSEQ multiplex PCR, and its TCRdb copy is limited to in-frame clones, with some not included. V, J and clone size reflect that table, while D and trimming were determined from the DNA. The sample shows more than 2 million clones, approximately 96% of them seen only once. Sequencing was done on a sample of naive CD4+ T cells sorted from blood. Subset in this sample: CD45RA+ positively selected. This receptor was taken from a man younger than 30 in good health.

The CDR3: CASRSWTEAFF. The CDR3 nucleotides read TGTGCCAGCAGGAGCTGGACTGAAGCTTTCTTT. The chain couples TRBV2 to TRBJ1-1, with D unclear. V was pared by 6 bases and J by 5 bases, with 7 bases between. Germline V gene lookup returns CDR1 SNHLY and CDR2 FYNNEI. CDR3 size: 11 residues.